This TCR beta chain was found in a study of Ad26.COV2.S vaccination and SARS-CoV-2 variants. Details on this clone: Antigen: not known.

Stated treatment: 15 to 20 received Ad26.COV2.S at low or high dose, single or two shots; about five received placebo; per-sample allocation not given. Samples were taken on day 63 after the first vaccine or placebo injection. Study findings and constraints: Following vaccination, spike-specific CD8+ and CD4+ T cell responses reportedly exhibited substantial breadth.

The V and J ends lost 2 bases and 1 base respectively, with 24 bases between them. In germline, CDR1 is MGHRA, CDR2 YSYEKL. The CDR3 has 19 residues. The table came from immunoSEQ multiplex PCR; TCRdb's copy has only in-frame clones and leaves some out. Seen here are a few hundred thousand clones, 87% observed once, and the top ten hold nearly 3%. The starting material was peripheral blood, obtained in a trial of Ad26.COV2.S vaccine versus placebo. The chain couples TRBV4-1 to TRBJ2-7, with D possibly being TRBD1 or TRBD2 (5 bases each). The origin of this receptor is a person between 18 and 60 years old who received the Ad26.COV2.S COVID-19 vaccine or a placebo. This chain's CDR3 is CASSQRGDLTGRRSYEQYF. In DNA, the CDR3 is TGCGCCAGCAGCCAAAGGGGAGACCTAACGGGACGGCGATCCTACGAGCAGTACTTC.